The 25 T cell receptor beta chains below were found in one sample sequenced in a study of post-analysis software for immune sequencing data. For these receptors, no antigen is known. Study results and caveats: TRBV5-6, TRBV5-1 and TRBV20-1 were among roughly five TRBV segments more frequent in patients than controls.

Included in the TCR beta cDNA libraries were unique molecular identifiers. TCRdb ran MiXCR on the PCR reads and lists one entry per CDR3 protein. The sample holds some 690,000 distinct CDR3 sequences; more than 50% are singletons and the top ten take around 11%. Input material: blood. Receptor source: a girl aged 2 to 9 with multiple sclerosis.

The V gene is TRBV27, the J gene TRBJ2-1, with 14 bases aligning to TRBD2. The CDR3 is 18 amino acids. With V trimmed by 1 base and J by 10 bases, 12 bases remained unmatched. The germline V gene has CDR1 MNHEY and CDR2 SMNVEV (reference sequence). CDR3 in DNA: TGTGCCAGCAGTTTATATGGGACTAGCGGGGGTGGCCTCAGCGAGCAGTTCTTC. Translated: CASSLYGTSGGGLSEQFF.

CDR3 amino acids: CAEGAGDISGNEQFF. CDR3 in DNA: TGTGCCGAGGGGGCAGGGGACATCAGCGGCAATGAGCAGTTCTTC. The V gene is TRBV12-3 or TRBV12-4, the J gene TRBJ2-1; 7 positions match TRBD1. After removal of 11 bases from V and 6 bases from J, the junction contained 16 bases not matched to a gene. The CDR3 is 15 amino acids.

This clonotype is a singleton in its sample. This chain joins TRBV9 and TRBJ2-1, with 7 bases matching TRBD1. The CDR3 has 16 residues. CDR1 SGDLS and CDR2 YYNGEE come from the germline V gene. The V gene end was trimmed by 3 bases and the J gene end by 0 bases; junction bases not matched to a gene: 6. The CDR3 bases are TGTGCCAGCAGCGGTGTGGGGGACAGCTCCTACAATGAGCAGTTCTTC. Residues: CASSGVGDSSYNEQFF.

V is TRBV6-5 and J is TRBJ1-5; 10 nucleotides line up with TRBD1. Trimming removed 5 bases from V and 6 bases from J; junction bases left unmatched: 4. This CDR3 has 14 residues. Per the germline V gene, CDR1 is MNHEY and CDR2 is SVGAGI. In nucleotides, the CDR3 is TGTGCCAGCAGTCACAGGACAGGGGGTCAGCCCCAGCATTTT. Its protein product is CASSHRTGGQPQHF.

V is TRBV27 and J is TRBJ2-1; 7 bases match TRBD2. This CDR3 contains 16 residues. Looked up from germline, CDR1 is MNHEY and CDR2 is SMNVEV (reference sequence). V dropped 1 base and J dropped 7; count of bases not matched to a gene: 10. The CDR3 reads CASSLYGGGSGNEQFF. DNA for the CDR3: TGTGCCAGCAGTTTATATGGGGGAGGGTCCGGGAATGAGCAGTTCTTC.

This chain links TRBV20-1 with TRBJ2-7; 8 nucleotides line up with TRBD1. Germline V gene data show CDR1 as DFQATT and CDR2 as SNEGSKA (reference sequence). The CDR3 extends over 16 amino acids. J lost 2 bases, V lost 3 bases, and 12 bases had no gene match. CDR3 nucleotides: TGCAGTGCTAGGGATTCTGGACAGGGATTTACCTACGAGCAGTACTTC. Its translation: CSARDSGQGFTYEQYF.

This clonotype was seen a few times. This chain's CDR3 is CASSSGQESSYEQYF. CDR3 nucleotides: TGTGCCAGCAGCTCAGGACAGGAGAGCTCCTACGAGCAGTACTTC. The rearrangement links TRBV27 to TRBJ2-7; 7 nucleotides line up with TRBD1. V gave up 6 bases and J gave up 0 bases; unmatched junction bases: 8. CDR3 length: 15 residues. Germline V lookup: CDR1 MNHEY, CDR2 SMNVEV (reference sequence).

The chain links TRBV12-3 or TRBV12-4 to TRBJ2-1; TRBD2 agrees at 8 bases. The CDR3 has 14 amino acids. Trimming removed 5 bases from V and 6 bases from J; junction bases left unmatched: 6. CDR3 sequence (DNA): TGTGCCAGCAGTCGGACTAGCAGGGGCAATGAGCAGTTCTTC. It codes for CASSRTSRGNEQFF.

J is TRBJ1-5 and V is TRBV12-3 or TRBV12-4; TRBD1 is a possible D gene (6 bases). This CDR3 spans 13 amino acids. V was pared by 6 bases and J by 3 bases, with 9 bases between. The CDR3, as DNA: TGTGCCAGCAGCCGGGACAACAATCAGCCCCAGCATTTT. Protein: CASSRDNNQPQHF.

The V gene is TRBV5-1, the J gene TRBJ2-1; TRBD1 or TRBD2 may be the D gene (5 bases each). This CDR3 is 16 amino acids long. Trimming shortened V by 1 base and J by 8 bases, and 19 bases separated the two germline ends. From germline, CDR1 is SGHRS and CDR2 YFSETQ. The CDR3 sequence: CASSLRGSRRGDEQFF. CDR3 nucleotides: TGCGCCAGCAGCTTGAGGGGTTCACGACGGGGCGATGAGCAGTTCTTC.

This clonotype was detected only a few times. This chain joins TRBV20-1 and TRBJ2-5, with D unresolved. The germline V gene has CDR1 DFQATT and CDR2 SNEGSKA (reference sequence). The CDR3 has 14 amino acids. V dropped 6 bases and J dropped 1 base, with 15 bases sitting between them. The DNA of the CDR3 is TGCAGTGCGAAGGCCGCGTCTAGCCAAGAGACCCAGTACTTC. Translating gives CSAKAASSQETQYF.

The gene calls are TRBV5-1 and TRBJ2-1; possibly TRBD2 for D (6 bases). V was trimmed by 0 bases and J by 3 bases, leaving 10 bases between them. The CDR3 sequence is 15 residues long. Germline CDR1 is SGHRS and CDR2 is YFSETQ. This CDR3 reads CASSLAGDDYNEQFF. The DNA of the CDR3 is TGCGCCAGCAGCTTGGCGGGAGACGACTACAATGAGCAGTTCTTC.

The chain couples TRBV6-6 to TRBJ2-7, with D uncertain. Per the germline V gene, CDR1 is MNHNY and CDR2 is SVGAGI (reference sequence). The length of the CDR3 is 12 residues. The germline V and J ends were trimmed by 5 bases and 4 bases, with 9 bases remaining between them. The CDR3 protein is CASSASLYEQYF. CDR3 in DNA: TGTGCCAGCAGTGCGTCCTTATACGAGCAGTACTTC.

The CDR3 DNA reads TGTGCCAGCAGCTTGTCCCTAGCTAACACCCTCGAGCAGTACTTC. Protein sequence: CASSLSLANTLEQYF. This rearrangement joins TRBV7-2 to TRBJ2-7; D might be TRBD2 (5 bases). There are 15 residues in the CDR3. Germline CDR1 SGHTA, CDR2 FQGNSA. V dropped 3 bases and J dropped 6 bases, with 18 bases sitting between them.

The J gene is TRBJ2-2, the V gene TRBV7-2, with 8 positions matching TRBD2. The CDR3 spans 17 residues. CDR1 is SGHTA and CDR2 is FQGNSA in the germline V gene. V lost 2 bases to trimming and J lost 1 base; unmatched junction nucleotides: 6. CDR3 in DNA: TGTGCCAGCAGCTTACAGTTCCTAGCGGGGAACACCGGGGAGCTGTTTTTT. It encodes CASSLQFLAGNTGELFF.

This chain links TRBV6-1 with TRBJ2-3; TRBD2 aligns across 7 bases. This CDR3 is built from 19 residues. V was pared by 5 bases and J by 0 bases, with 17 bases of the junction left unmatched. Germline V CDR1 and CDR2: MNHNS, SASEGT. CDR3 DNA sequence: TGTGCCAGCAGTCGACAACCCGGTACTAGCGATCCTAGCACAGATACGCAGTATTTT. Protein: CASSRQPGTSDPSTDTQYF.

V and J are TRBV6-1 and TRBJ2-1, with 8 bases that match TRBD2. The J segment lost 7 bases and the V segment lost 7 bases, leaving 12 bases of the junction unmatched. Germline CDR1 reads MNHNS; CDR2 reads SASEGT. This CDR3 has 15 amino acids. CDR3 nucleotides: TGTGCCAGCATACTAGCGGAAATACATGGAAATGAGCAGTTCTTC. It translates to CASILAEIHGNEQFF.

This rearrangement joins TRBV29-1 to TRBJ2-3; TRBD1 might be the D (5 bases). The length of the CDR3 is 12 residues. Between the trimmed V and J ends, which lost 6 bases and 5 bases, there was a span of 12 bases. Germline lookup yields CDR1 SQVTM and CDR2 ANQGSEA. The CDR3 bases are TGCAGCGTGCAGGGTCCGGAAGATACGCAGTATTTT. Translation: CSVQGPEDTQYF.

This clonotype showed up just a few times. The chain carries TRBV4-2 and TRBJ1-2, with 8 bases that match TRBD1. Germline assignment: CDR1 LGHNA and CDR2 YNFKEQ. With V trimmed by 1 base and J by 3 bases, 7 bases remained unmatched. The length of the CDR3 is 16 residues. For the CDR3, the DNA is TGTGCCAGCAGCCAAGGCCCCCGGGACAGGCACTATGGCTACACCTTC. Translation: CASSQGPRDRHYGYTF.

This clonotype was counted only a few times. J is TRBJ1-2 and V is TRBV6-6; 10 bases line up with TRBD1. This CDR3 region has 16 residues. Germline CDR1 reads MNHNY; CDR2 reads SVGAGI (reference sequence). J was trimmed by 4 bases and V by 6 bases; bases with no gene match: 11. CDR3 bases: TGTGCCAGCAGCGACGCTTCGGGACAGGGGCTCTATGGCTACACCTTC. Protein sequence: CASSDASGQGLYGYTF.

V is TRBV7-9 and J is TRBJ2-4; the D is unclear. Trimming cost V 1 base and J 0 bases, with 10 bases left between them. In germline, CDR1 is SEHNR, CDR2 FQNEAQ (reference sequence). The CDR3 consists of 16 residues. The CDR3 loop is CASSLVDTLAKNIQYF. CDR3 nucleotide sequence: TGTGCCAGCAGCTTAGTTGACACTTTAGCCAAAAACATTCAGTACTTC. The full variable domain, completed using reference TRBV7-9 and TRBJ2-4, is DTGVSQNPRHKITKRGQNVTFRCDPISEHNRLYWYRQTLGQGPEFLTYFQNEAQLEKSRLLSDRFSAERPKGSFSTLEIQRTEQGDSAMYLCASSLVDTLAKNIQYFGAGTRLSVL.

This clonotype was observed a handful of times. The chain carries TRBV29-1 and TRBJ2-7; 8 nucleotides match TRBD2. Germline V lookup: CDR1 SQVTM, CDR2 ANQGSEA. The length of the CDR3 is 11 residues. The trim removed 4 bases at V and 4 bases at J, leaving 0 bases unmatched. The CDR3 coding sequence is TGCAGCGTTGCTAGCGGGTACGAGCAGTACTTC. It encodes CSVASGYEQYF.

The chain employs TRBV4-1 and TRBJ2-7, with D possibly TRBD1 on 5 matching bases. Germline V lookup: CDR1 MGHRA, CDR2 YSYEKL. The CDR3 is 15 residues long. V was shortened by 1 base and J by 2 bases, with 12 bases between the two germline ends. The CDR3 protein is CASSQVGQPAYEQYF. CDR3 bases: TGCGCCAGCAGCCAAGTGGGGCAGCCGGCCTACGAGCAGTACTTC.

The rearrangement joins TRBV4-1 to TRBJ2-1; D is unclear. The germline gives CDR1 MGHRA, CDR2 YSYEKL. V lost 4 bases and J lost 3, with 16 bases in between. This CDR3 is 16 amino acids long. CDR3 in DNA: TGCGCCAGCAGCCCCCTCTCTGAGAAGCTCTACAATGAGCAGTTCTTC. Translated, it gives CASSPLSEKLYNEQFF.

The chain carries TRBV5-5 and TRBJ2-2, with D unclear. Germline-derived CDR1 and CDR2 are SGHKS and YYEKEE (reference sequence). Trimming shortened V by 0 bases and J by 0 bases, and 9 bases separated the two germline ends. This CDR3 has 16 residues. In DNA form, the CDR3 reads TGTGCCAGCAGCTTGGTAACCATCTCGAACACCGGGGAGCTGTTTTTT. As protein: CASSLVTISNTGELFF.